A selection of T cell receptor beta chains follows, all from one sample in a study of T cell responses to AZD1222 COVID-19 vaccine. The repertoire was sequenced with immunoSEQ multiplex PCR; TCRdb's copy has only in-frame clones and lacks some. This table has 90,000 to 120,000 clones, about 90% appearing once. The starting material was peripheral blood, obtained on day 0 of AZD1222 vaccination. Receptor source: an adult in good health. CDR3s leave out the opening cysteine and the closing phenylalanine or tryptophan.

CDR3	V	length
ASSEGGTSGWTGELF	TRBV6-1	15
ASSSRWTLNEQF	TRBV7-8	12
ASSLQPTSTDTQY	TRBV5-1	13
ATSRAATSGNLVTDTQY	TRBV15	17
ASSPPAAYEQY	TRBV18	11
ASSLVTGLFYEQY	TRBV5-6	13
ASITVLNDGGYT	TRBV2	12
ASSIGLARF	TRBV19	9
ARVNGYSNQPQH	TRBV6-5	12
SVEEGVIAGRETQY	TRBV29-1	14
ASSIGQGAATEAF	TRBV19	13
ASSQKVEPALGNTIY	TRBV18	15
ATREGARTEAF	TRBV24-1	11
ASSHDNGGAQF	TRBV4-1	11
ASSQIWSNHSPLH	TRBV3-1/TRBV3-2	13
ASSPSWLAATDTQY	TRBV7-2	14
ASSIEGRHGYT	TRBV19	11
ATSRDRLAGETQY	TRBV15	13
ASSSSGTGKKEAF	TRBV7-9	13
ASSLSEDRGASPLH	TRBV5-4	14
ASSVAGGGVKTEAF	TRBV9	14
ASSVLLRNSGNTIY	TRBV7-9	14
ASSLLQRGAETQY	TRBV7-9	13
ASSQGNTETQY	TRBV4-3	11
ASSQRQGFNYGYT	TRBV4-1	13
ASSHIRDRGKGGYT	TRBV28	14
ASSLIGLF	TRBV23-1	8
ASTIIQGDNEKLF	TRBV10-1	13
ASSLRQGVNTEAF	TRBV27	13
ASSQEAGAYYGYT	TRBV4-2	13
ASSQDRLARNTDTQY	TRBV4-2	15
ASSMVGRGPGYGYT	TRBV19	14
ATSRVNTGELF	TRBV15	11
ASSGEHNSPLH	TRBV5-4	11
ASSPLSSLDTQY	TRBV18	12